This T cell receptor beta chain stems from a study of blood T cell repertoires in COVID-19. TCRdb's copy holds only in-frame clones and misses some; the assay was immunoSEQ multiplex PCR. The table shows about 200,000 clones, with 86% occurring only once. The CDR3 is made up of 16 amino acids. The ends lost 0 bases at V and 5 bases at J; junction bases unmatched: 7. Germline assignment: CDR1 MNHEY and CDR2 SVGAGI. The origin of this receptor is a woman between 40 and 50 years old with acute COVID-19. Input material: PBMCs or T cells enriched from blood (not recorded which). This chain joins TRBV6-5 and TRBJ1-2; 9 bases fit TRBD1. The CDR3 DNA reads TGTGCCAGCAGTTACTCGGGACAGGGCGGGATTTATGGCTACACCTTC. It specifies CASSYSGQGGIYGYTF.